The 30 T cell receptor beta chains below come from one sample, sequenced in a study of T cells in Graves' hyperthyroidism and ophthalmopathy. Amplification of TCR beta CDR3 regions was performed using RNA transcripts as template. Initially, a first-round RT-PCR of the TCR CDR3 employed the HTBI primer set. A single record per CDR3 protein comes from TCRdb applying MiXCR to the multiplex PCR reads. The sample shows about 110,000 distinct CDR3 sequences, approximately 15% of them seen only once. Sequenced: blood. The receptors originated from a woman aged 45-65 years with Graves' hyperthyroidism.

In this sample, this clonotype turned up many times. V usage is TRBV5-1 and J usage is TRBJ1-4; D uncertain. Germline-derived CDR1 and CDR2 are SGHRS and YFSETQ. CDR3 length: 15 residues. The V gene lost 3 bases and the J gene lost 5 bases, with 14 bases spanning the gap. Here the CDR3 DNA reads TGCGCCAGCAGCTCCGCCGCGGCCGGCAATGAAAAACTGTTTTTT. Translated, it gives CASSSAAAGNEKLFF.

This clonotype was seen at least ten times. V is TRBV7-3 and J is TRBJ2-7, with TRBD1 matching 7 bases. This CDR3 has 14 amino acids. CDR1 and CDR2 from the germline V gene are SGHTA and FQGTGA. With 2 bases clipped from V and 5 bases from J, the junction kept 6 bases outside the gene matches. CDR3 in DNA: TGTGCCAGCAGCTTAGACAGGGTCTATGACGAGCAGTACTTC. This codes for CASSLDRVYDEQYF.

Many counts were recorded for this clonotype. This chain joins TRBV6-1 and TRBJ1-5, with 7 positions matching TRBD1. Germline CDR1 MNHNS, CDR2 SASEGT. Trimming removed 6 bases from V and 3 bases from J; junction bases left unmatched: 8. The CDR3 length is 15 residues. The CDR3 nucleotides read TGTGCCAGCAGCCCGGGGACAGTGGACAATCAGCCCCAGCATTTT. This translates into CASSPGTVDNQPQHF.

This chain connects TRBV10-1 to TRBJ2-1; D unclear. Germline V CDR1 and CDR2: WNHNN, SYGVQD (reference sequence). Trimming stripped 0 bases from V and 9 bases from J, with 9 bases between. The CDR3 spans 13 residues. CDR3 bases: TGCGCCAGCAGTGAGTCGACCTCCCGTGAGCAGTTCTTC. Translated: CASSESTSREQFF.

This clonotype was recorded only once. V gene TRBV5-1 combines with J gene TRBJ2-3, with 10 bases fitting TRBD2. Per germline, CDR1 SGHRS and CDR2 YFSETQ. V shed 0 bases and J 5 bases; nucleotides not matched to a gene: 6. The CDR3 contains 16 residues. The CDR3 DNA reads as TGCGCCAGCAGCTTGGCCACTAGCGGGACGATAGATACGCAGTATTTT. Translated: CASSLATSGTIDTQYF.

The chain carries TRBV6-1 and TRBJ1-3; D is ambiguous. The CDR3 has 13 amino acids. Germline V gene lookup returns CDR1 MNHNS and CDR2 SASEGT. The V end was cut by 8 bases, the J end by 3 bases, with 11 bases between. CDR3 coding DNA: TGTGCCAGCGGAAGGGTCATTGGAAACACCATATATTTT. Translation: CASGRVIGNTIYF.

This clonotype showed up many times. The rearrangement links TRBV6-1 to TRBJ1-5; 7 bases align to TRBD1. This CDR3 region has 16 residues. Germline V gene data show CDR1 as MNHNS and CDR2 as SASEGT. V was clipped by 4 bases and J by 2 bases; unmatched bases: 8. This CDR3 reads CASSGHRGGGNQPQHF. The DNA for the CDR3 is TGTGCCAGCAGTGGACACAGGGGAGGAGGCAATCAGCCCCAGCATTTT.

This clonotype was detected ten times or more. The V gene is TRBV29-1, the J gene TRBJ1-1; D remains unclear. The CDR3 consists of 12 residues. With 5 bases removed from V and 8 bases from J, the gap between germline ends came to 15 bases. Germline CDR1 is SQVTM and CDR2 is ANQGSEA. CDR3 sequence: CSVLPGPREAFF. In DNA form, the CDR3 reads TGCAGCGTTCTACCGGGCCCACGGGAAGCTTTCTTT.

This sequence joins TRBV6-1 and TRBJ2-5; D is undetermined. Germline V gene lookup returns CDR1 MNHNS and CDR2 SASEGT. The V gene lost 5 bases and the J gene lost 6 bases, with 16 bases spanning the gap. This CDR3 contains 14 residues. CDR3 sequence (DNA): TGTGCCAGCAGTCCGGCGACTGTTAGTCAGACCCAGTACTTC. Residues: CASSPATVSQTQYF.

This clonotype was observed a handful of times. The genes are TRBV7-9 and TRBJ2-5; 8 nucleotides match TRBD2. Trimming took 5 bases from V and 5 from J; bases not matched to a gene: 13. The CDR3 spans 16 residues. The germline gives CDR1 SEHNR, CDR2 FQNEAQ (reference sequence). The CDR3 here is CASSPPGGGLAETQYF. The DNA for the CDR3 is TGTGCCAGCAGCCCCCCCGGGGGGGGGCTCGCGGAGACCCAGTACTTC.

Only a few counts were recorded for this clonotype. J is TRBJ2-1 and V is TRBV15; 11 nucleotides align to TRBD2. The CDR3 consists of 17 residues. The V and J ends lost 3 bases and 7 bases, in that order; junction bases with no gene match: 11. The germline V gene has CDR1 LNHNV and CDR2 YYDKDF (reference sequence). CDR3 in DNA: TGTGCCACCAGCAGCCCGGGACTAGCGGTGAGAAAGAATGAGCAGTTCTTC. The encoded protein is CATSSPGLAVRKNEQFF.

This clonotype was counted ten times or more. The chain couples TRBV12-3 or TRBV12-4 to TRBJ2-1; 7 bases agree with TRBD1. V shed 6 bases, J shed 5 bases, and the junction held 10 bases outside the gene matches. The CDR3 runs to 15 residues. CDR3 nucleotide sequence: TGTGCCAGCAGCCCCGACAGGGTCCTTCACAATGAGCAGTTCTTC. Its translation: CASSPDRVLHNEQFF.

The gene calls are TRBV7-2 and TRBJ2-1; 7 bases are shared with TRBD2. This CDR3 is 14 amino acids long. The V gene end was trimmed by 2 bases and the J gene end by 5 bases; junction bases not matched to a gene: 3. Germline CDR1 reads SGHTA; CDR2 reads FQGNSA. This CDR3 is CASSLRGTNNEQFF. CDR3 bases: TGTGCCAGCAGCTTACGCGGGACTAACAATGAGCAGTTCTTC.

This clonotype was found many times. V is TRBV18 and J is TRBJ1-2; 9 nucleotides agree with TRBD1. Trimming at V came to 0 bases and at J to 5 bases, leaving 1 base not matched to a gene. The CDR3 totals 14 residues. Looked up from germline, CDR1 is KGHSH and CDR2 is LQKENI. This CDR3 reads CASSPPTGGYGYTF. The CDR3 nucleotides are TGTGCCAGCTCACCACCGACAGGGGGATATGGCTACACCTTC.

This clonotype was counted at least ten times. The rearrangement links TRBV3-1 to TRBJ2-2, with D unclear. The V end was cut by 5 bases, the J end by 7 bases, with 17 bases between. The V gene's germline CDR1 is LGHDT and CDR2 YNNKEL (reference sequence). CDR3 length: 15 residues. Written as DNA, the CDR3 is TGTGCCAGCAGCGACGTACGTCGGGCGGTCGGGGAGCTGTTTTTT. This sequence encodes CASSDVRRAVGELFF.

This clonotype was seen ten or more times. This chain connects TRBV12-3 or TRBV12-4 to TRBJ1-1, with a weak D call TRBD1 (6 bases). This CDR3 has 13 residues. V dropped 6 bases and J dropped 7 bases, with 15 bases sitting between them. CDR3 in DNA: TGTGCCAGCAGCGGACCCGGACAGCTTGAAGCTTTCTTT. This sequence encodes CASSGPGQLEAFF.

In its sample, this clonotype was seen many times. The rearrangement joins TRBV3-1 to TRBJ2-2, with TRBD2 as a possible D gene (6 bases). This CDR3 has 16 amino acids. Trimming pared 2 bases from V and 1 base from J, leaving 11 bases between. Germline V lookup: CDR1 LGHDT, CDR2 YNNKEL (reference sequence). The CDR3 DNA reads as TGTGCCAGCAGCCAATTATTAGCGGAGAACACCGGGGAGCTGTTTTTT. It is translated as CASSQLLAENTGELFF.

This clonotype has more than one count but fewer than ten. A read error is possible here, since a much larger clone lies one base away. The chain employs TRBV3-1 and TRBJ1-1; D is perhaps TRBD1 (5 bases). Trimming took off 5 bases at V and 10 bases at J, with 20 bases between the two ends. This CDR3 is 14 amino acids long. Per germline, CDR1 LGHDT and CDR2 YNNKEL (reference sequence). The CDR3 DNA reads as TGTGCCAGCAGCTTTCGGGTGTCGACAGCTGGAGCTTTCTTT. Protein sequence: CASSFRVSTAGAFF.

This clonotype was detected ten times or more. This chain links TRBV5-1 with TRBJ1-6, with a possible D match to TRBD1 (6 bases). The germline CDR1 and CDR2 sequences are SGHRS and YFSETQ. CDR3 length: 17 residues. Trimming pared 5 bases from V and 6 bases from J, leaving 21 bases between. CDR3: CASSNKLLGQSNSPLHF. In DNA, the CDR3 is TGCGCCAGCAGTAACAAATTACTGGGACAAAGTAATTCACCCCTCCACTTT. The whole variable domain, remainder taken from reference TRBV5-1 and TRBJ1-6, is KAGVTQTPRYLIKTRGQQVTLSCSPISGHRSVSWYQQTPGQGLQFLFEYFSETQRNKGNFPGRFSGRQFSNSRSEMNVSTLELGDSALYLCASSNKLLGQSNSPLHFGNGTRLTVT.

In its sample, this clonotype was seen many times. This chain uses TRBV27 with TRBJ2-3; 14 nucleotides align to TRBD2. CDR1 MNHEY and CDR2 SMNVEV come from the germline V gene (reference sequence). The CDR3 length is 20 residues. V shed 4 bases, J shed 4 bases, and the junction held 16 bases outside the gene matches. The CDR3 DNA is TGTGCCAGCAGTTCCGGGACTAGCGGGAGCCCAAAGCGGATTGCAGATACGCAGTATTTT. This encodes CASSSGTSGSPKRIADTQYF.

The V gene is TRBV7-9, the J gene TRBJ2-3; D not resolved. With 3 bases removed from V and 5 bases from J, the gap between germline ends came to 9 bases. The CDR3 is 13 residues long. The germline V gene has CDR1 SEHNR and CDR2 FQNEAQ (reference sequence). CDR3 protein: CASSFEALDTQYF. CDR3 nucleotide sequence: TGTGCCAGCAGCTTTGAAGCTTTAGATACGCAGTATTTT. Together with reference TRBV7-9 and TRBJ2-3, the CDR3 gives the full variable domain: DTGVSQNPRHKITKRGQNVTFRCDPISEHNRLYWYRQTLGQGPEFLTYFQNEAQLEKSRLLSDRFSAERPKGSFSTLEIQRTEQGDSAMYLCASSFEALDTQYFGPGTRLTVL.

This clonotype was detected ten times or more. Here the CDR3 reads CATMVPNTGQPQHF. The CDR3 DNA reads as TGTGCCACCATGGTCCCCAATACTGGTCAGCCCCAGCATTTT. The rearrangement joins TRBV24-1 to TRBJ1-5, with no clear D. CDR3 size: 14 residues. V gave up 8 bases and J gave up 6 bases, with 16 bases separating them. Germline V gene sequence: CDR1 KGHDR, CDR2 SFDVKD.

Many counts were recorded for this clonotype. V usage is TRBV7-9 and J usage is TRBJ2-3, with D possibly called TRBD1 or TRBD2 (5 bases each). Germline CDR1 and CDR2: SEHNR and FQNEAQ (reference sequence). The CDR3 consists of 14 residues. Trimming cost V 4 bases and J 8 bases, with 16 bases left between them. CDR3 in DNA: TGTGCCAGCAGCTCTGGGACGGGGCCCGCTACGCAGTATTTT. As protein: CASSSGTGPATQYF.

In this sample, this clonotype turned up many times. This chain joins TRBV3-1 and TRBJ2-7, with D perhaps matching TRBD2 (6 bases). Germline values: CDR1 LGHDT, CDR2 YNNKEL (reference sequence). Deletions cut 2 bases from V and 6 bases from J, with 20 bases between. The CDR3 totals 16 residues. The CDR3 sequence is CASSQFSGLFQVEQYF. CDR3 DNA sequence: TGTGCCAGCAGCCAATTCTCGGGACTCTTCCAGGTCGAGCAGTACTTC.

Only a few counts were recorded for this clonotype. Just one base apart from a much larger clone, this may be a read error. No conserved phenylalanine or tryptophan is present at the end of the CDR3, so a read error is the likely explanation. The CDR3: CASSLELAHEQFS. Written as DNA, the CDR3 is TGTGCCAGCAGTTTAGAACTAGCCCATGAGCAGTTCTCC. V gene TRBV12-3 or TRBV12-4 combines with J gene TRBJ2-1, with a tentative D call TRBD2 (6 bases). This CDR3 has 13 residues. V lost 1 base to trimming and J lost 8 bases, with 9 bases between them.

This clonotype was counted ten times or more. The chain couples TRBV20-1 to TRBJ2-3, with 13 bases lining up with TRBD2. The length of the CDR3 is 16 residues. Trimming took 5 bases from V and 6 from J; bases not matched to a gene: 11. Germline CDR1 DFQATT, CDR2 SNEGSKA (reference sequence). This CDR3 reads CSAPTGTSGELDTQYF. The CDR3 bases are TGCAGTGCTCCTACCGGGACTAGCGGGGAGCTCGATACGCAGTATTTT.

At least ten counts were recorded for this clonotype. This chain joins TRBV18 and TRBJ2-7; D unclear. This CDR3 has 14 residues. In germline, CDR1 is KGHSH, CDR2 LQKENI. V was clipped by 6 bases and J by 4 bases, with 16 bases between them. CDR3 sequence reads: CASSPSPTTYEQYF. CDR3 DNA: TGTGCCAGCTCCCCCTCCCCTACCACATACGAGCAGTACTTC.

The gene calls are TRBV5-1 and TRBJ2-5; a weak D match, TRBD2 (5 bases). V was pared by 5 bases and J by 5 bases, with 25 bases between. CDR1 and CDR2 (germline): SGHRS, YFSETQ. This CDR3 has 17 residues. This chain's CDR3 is CASRRHTGTSSGETQYF. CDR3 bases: TGCGCCAGCAGACGTCACACGGGAACCTCCTCGGGGGAGACCCAGTACTTC.

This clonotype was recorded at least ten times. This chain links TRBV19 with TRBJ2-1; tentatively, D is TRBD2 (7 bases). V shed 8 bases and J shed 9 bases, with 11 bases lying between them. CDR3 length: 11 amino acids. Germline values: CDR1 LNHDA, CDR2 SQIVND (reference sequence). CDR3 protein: CASLRGREQFF. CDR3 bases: TGTGCCAGTTTGCGGGGGCGTGAGCAGTTCTTC.

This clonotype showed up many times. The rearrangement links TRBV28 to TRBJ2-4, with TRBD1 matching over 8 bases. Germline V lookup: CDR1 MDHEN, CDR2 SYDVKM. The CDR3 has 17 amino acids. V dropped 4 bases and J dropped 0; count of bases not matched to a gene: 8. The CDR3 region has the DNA TGTGCCAGCAGTTCGGGGACAGGTTCTTTAGCCAAAAACATTCAGTACTTC. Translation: CASSSGTGSLAKNIQYF.